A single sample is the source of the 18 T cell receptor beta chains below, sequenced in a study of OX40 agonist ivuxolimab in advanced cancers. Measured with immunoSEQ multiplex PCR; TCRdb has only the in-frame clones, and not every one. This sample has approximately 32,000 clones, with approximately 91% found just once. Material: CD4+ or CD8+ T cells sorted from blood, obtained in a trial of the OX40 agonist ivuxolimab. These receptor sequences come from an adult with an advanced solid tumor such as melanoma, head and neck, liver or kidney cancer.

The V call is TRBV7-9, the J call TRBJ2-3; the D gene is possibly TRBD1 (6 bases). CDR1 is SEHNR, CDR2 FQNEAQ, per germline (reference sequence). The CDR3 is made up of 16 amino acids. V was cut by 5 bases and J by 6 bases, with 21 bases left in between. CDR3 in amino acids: CASSPRDTRLGDTQYF. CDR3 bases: TGTGCCAGCAGCCCCCGGGACACGCGGTTGGGGGATACGCAGTATTTT. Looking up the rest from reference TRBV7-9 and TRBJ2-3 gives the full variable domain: DTGVSQNPRHKITKRGQNVTFRCDPISEHNRLYWYRQTLGQGPEFLTYFQNEAQLEKSRLLSDRFSAERPKGSFSTLEIQRTEQGDSAMYLCASSPRDTRLGDTQYFGPGTRLTVL.

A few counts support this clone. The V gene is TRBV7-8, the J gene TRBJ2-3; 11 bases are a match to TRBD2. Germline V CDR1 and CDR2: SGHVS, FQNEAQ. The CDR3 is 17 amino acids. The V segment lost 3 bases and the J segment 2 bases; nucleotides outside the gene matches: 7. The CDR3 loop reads CASSFPLAGGPTDTQYF. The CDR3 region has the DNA TGTGCCAGCAGCTTTCCCTTAGCGGGGGGGCCCACAGATACGCAGTATTTT.

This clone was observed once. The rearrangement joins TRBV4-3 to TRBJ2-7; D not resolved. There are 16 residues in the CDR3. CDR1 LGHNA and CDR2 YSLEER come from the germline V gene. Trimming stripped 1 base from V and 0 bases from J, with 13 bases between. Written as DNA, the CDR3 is TGCGCCAGCAGCCAAGCCTTAAATGGAGTCTCCTACGAGCAGTACTTC. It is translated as CASSQALNGVSYEQYF.

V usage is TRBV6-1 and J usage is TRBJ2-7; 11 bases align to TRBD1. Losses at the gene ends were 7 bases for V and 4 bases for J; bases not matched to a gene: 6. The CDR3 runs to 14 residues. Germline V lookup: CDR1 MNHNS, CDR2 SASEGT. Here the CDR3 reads CASTLDRGHYEQYF. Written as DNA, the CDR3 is TGTGCCAGCACCCTGGACAGGGGGCATTACGAGCAGTACTTC.

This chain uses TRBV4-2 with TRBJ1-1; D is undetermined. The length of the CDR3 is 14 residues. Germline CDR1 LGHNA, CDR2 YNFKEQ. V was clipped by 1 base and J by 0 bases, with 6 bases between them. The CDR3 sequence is CASSQGTLNTEAFF. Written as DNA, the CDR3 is TGTGCCAGCAGCCAAGGGACGCTGAACACTGAAGCTTTCTTT.

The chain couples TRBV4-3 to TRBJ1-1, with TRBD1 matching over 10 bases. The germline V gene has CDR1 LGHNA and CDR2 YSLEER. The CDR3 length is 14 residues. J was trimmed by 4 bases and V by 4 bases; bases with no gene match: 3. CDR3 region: CASSRDRGATEAFF. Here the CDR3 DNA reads TGCGCCAGCAGCCGGGACAGGGGTGCCACTGAAGCTTTCTTT.

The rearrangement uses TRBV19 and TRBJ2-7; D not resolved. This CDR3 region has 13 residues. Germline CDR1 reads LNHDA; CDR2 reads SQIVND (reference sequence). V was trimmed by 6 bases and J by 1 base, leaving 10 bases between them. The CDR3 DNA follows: TGTGCCAGTAGCCTTACACGGTCCTACGAGCAGTACTTC. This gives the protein CASSLTRSYEQYF.

CDR3 bases: TGTGCCAGCAGTTCCTTCTACGGTGGGGAGACCCAGTACTTC. As protein: CASSSFYGGETQYF. The rearrangement joins TRBV27 to TRBJ2-5; the D is unclear. The CDR3 is 14 amino acids. V was pared by 4 bases and J by 5 bases, with 14 bases between. From germline, CDR1 is MNHEY and CDR2 SMNVEV (reference sequence).

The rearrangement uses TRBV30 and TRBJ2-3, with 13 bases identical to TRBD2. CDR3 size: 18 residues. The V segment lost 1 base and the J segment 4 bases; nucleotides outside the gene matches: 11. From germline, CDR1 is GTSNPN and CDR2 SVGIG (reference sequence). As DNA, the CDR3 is TGTGCCTGGAGTGAACTCGCGCCGGGACTAGCGGGGTCAGATACGCAGTATTTT. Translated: CAWSELAPGLAGSDTQYF.

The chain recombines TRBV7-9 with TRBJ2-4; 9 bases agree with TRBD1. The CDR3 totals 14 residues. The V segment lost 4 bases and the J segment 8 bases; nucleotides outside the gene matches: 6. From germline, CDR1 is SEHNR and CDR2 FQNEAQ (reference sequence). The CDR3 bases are TGTGCCAGCAGCTCCGGGACAGGGTGGGACATTCAGTACTTC. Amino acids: CASSSGTGWDIQYF.

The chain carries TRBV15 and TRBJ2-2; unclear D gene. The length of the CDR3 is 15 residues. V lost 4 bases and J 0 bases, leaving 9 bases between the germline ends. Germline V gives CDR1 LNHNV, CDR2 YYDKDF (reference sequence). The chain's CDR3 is CATSIIGPNTGELFF. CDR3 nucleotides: TGTGCCACCAGCATTATTGGACCGAACACCGGGGAGCTGTTTTTT.

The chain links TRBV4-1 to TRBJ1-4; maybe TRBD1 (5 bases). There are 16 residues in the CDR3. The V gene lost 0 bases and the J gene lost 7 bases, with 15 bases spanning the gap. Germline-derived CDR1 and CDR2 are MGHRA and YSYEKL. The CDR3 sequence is CASSQDHLGVFEKLFF. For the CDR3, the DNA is TGCGCCAGCAGCCAAGATCATCTGGGGGTTTTTGAAAAACTGTTTTTT.

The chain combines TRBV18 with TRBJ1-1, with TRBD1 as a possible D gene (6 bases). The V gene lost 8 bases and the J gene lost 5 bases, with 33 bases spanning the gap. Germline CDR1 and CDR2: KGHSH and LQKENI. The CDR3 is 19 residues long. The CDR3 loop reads CASPRVGAGGEWRGTEAFF. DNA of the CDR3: TGTGCCAGCCCTCGGGTGGGGGCTGGAGGGGAATGGCGCGGGACTGAAGCTTTCTTT.

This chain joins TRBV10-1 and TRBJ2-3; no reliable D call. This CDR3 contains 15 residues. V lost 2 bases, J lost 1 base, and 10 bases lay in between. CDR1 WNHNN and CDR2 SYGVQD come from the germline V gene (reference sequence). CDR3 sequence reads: CASSETASGTDTQYF. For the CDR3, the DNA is TGCGCCAGCAGTGAGACGGCCTCGGGCACAGATACGCAGTATTTT.

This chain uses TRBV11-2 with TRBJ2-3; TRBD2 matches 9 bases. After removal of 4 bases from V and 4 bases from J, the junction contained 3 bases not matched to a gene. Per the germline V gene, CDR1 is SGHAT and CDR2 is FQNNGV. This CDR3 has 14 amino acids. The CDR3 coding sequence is TGTGCCAGCAGCTCGGGACTAGCAGCAGATACGCAGTATTTT. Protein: CASSSGLAADTQYF.

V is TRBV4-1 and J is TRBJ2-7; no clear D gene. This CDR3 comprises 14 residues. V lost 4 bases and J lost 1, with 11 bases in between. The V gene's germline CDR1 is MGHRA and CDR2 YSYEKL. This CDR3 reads CASSLRHDSYEQYF. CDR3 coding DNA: TGCGCCAGCAGCCTGAGACACGATTCCTACGAGCAGTACTTC.

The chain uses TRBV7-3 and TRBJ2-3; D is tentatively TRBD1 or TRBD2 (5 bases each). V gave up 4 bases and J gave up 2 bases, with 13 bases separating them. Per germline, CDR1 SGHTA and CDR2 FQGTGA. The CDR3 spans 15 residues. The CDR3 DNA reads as TGTGCCAGCAGCTCGTCAGGGACCATCACAGATACGCAGTATTTT. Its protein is CASSSSGTITDTQYF.

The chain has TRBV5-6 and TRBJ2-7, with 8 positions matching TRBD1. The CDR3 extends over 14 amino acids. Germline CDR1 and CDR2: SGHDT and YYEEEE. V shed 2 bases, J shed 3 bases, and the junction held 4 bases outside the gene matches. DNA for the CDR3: TGTGCCAGCAGCTTTGGGACAGGCGACTACGAGCAGTACTTC. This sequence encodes CASSFGTGDYEQYF.